The source of this TCR beta chain is a study of blood T cell repertoires in COVID-19. Across the whole study: Collection of acute and convalescent COVID-19 samples took place in the United States, Italy and Spain. PBMCs, B-cell-depleted T cells, or T cells were the source of the cDNA or gDNA that made up the material.

The germline V gene encodes CDR1 KGHDR and CDR2 SFDVKD. The V and J ends lost 12 bases and 5 bases, in that order; junction bases with no gene match: 11. The CDR3 spans 14 residues. Original data processing: Cell counts per sample came from amplifying reference gene primers. The repertoire was sequenced with immunoSEQ multiplex PCR; TCRdb's copy has only in-frame clones and lacks some. V and J calls and clone size are as listed in that table; D and trimming were resolved from the DNA. This table has about 110,000 clones, 89% appearing once. The chain employs TRBV24-1 and TRBJ2-1, with 8 bases fitting TRBD2. Sequences were obtained from peripheral blood. This clonotype originated in a man between 40 and 49 years old with active or convalescent COVID-19. The CDR3: CAATEREGHNEQFF. Here the CDR3 DNA reads TGTGCCGCGACGGAACGGGAGGGTCACAATGAGCAGTTCTTC.